This T cell receptor (beta chain) appears in the sequencing data of a study of T cells in women clearing cervical HPV infection. The repertoire was sequenced with immunoSEQ multiplex PCR; TCRdb's copy has only in-frame clones and lacks some. This repertoire includes 15,000 to 20,000 clones. The receptor's source is a woman between 18 and 69 years old with a cervical HPV16 infection that either progressed to CIN3+ or cleared (not recorded which). The sequenced material came from blood buffy coat.

The CDR3 sequence: CASSSTESGANVLFF. The sequenced part of the CDR3 DNA is TGTGCCAGCTCATCGACAGAGTCTGGGGCCAACGTA. This chain connects TRBV18 to TRBJ1-4; a possible D gene is TRBD1 (5 bases). Read data end 3 residues before the CDR3 end; the end is taken from the germline J gene. Germline loops: CDR1 KGHSH, CDR2 LQKENI. The CDR3 is 15 residues long.